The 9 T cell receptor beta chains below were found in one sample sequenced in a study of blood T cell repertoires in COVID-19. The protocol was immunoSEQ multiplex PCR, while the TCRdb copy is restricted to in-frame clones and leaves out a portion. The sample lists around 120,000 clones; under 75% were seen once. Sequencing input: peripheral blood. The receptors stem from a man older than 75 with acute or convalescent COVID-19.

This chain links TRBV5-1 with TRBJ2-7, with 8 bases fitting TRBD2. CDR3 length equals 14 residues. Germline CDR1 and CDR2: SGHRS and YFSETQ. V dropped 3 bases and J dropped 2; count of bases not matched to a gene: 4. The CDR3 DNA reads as TGCGCCAGCAGCTCCACTAGCGGAACCTACGAGCAGTACTTC. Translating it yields CASSSTSGTYEQYF.

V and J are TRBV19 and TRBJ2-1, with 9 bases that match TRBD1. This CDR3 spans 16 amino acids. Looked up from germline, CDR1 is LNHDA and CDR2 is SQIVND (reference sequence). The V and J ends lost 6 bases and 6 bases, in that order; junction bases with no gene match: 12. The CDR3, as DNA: TGTGCCAGTAGACTTCACGGACAGGGGACAGGCAATGAGCAGTTCTTC. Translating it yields CASRLHGQGTGNEQFF.

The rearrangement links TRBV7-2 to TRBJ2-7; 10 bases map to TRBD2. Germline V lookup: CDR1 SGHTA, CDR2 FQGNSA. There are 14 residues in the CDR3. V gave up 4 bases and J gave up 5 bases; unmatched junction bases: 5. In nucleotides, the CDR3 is TGTGCCAGCAGCTCGCTAGCGGGAGCTAACGAGCAGTACTTC. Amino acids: CASSSLAGANEQYF. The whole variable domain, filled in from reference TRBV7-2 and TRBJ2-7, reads GAGVSQSPSNKVTEKGKDVELRCDPISGHTALYWYRQSLGQGLEFLIYFQGNSAPDKSGLPSDRFSAERTGGSVSTLTIQRTQQEDSAVYLCASSSLAGANEQYFGPGTRLTVT.

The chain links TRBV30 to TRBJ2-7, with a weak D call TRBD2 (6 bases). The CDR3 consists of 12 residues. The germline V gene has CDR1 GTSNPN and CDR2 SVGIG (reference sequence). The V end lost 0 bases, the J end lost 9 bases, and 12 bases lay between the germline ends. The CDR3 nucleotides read TGTGCCTGGAGTGTAGGAGGGACCGGGCAGTACTTC. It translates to CAWSVGGTGQYF.

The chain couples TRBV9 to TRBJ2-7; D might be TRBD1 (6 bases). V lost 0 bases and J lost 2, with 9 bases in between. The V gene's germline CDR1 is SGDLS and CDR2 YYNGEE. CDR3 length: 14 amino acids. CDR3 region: CASSVGGQAYEQYF. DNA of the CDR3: TGTGCCAGCAGCGTAGGGGGGCAGGCCTACGAGCAGTACTTC.

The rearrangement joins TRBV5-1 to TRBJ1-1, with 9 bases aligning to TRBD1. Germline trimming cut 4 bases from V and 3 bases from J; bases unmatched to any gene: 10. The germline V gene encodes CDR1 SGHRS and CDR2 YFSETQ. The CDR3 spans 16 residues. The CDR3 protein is CASSVDRGLRDTEAFF. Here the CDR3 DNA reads TGCGCCAGCAGCGTGGACAGGGGATTAAGGGACACTGAAGCTTTCTTT.

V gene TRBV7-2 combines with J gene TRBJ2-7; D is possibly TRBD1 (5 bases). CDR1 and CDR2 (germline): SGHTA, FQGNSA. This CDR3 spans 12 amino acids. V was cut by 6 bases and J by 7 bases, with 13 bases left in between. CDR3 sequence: CASSLPPGEQYF. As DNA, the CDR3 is TGTGCCAGCAGTCTCCCTCCAGGGGAGCAGTACTTC.

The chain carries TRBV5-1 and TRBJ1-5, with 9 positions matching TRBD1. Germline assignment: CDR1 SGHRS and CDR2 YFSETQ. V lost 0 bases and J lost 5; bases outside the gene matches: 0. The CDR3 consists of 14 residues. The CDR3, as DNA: TGCGCCAGCAGCTTGGGGGACAGGGATCAGCCCCAGCATTTT. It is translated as CASSLGDRDQPQHF.

Here the CDR3 reads CASSRVDSRSYNEQFF. CDR3 in DNA: TGTGCCAGCAGCAGAGTTGACAGTCGATCCTACAATGAGCAGTTCTTC. The chain carries TRBV9 and TRBJ2-1, with TRBD1 as a possible D gene (5 bases). This CDR3 spans 16 amino acids. The ends were cut back, 4 bases at V and 1 base at J, with 15 bases in the middle. Germline values: CDR1 SGDLS, CDR2 YYNGEE.